The next 31 T cell receptor beta chains were all read from a single sample in a study of blood T cell repertoires in COVID-19. Here immunoSEQ multiplex PCR was the method, and the copy in TCRdb shows in-frame clones only, minus some. The table records about 120,000 clones, over 75% of them present only once. The sequencing sample was made of peripheral blood. The source is a man older than 75 with acute or convalescent COVID-19.

The V and J genes are TRBV6-5 and TRBJ2-5; tentative D call: TRBD2 (6 bases). Germline V lookup: CDR1 MNHEY, CDR2 SVGAGI. V gave up 11 bases and J gave up 2 bases, with 18 bases separating them. The CDR3 is 14 amino acids. The CDR3 region is CAGTFTWPQETQYF. The CDR3 DNA is TGTGCCGGGACTTTCACGTGGCCTCAAGAGACCCAGTACTTC.

The V call is TRBV10-3, the J call TRBJ1-1; D is perhaps TRBD1 (6 bases). Trimming removed 0 bases from V and 6 bases from J, with 11 bases in between. Germline CDR1 and CDR2: ENHRY and SYGVKD. CDR3 length: 14 residues. The CDR3 sequence: CAISESQGTSEAFF. DNA of the CDR3: TGTGCCATCAGTGAGTCGCAGGGGACCTCTGAAGCTTTCTTT.

The genes are TRBV7-8 and TRBJ1-2, with D unresolved. The CDR3 length is 13 residues. Germline V gene lookup returns CDR1 SGHVS and CDR2 FQNEAQ. V dropped 1 base and J dropped 2 bases, with 5 bases sitting between them. The CDR3 is CASSLGHNYGYTF. In nucleotides, the CDR3 is TGTGCCAGCAGCTTAGGGCACAACTATGGCTACACCTTC. Full variable domain (missing parts from reference TRBV7-8 and TRBJ1-2): GAGVSQSPRYKVAKRGQDVALRCDPISGHVSLFWYQQALGQGPEFLTYFQNEAQLDKSGLPSDRFFAERPEGSVSTLKIQRTQQEDSAVYLCASSLGHNYGYTFGSGTRLTVV.

The V and J genes are TRBV9 and TRBJ2-1, with 13 bases that match TRBD2. The germline V gene has CDR1 SGDLS and CDR2 YYNGEE. J lost 7 bases, V lost 0 bases, and 4 bases had no gene match. CDR3 length: 16 amino acids. CDR3 DNA sequence: TGTGCCAGCAGCGTAGTGGGGACTAGCGGGAAGAATGAGCAGTTCTTC. This encodes CASSVVGTSGKNEQFF.

The chain has TRBV19 and TRBJ1-1, with D uncertain. Trimming took 6 bases from V and 8 from J, leaving 19 bases between them. This CDR3 spans 14 amino acids. The germline V gene has CDR1 LNHDA and CDR2 SQIVND (reference sequence). The DNA of the CDR3 is TGTGCCAGTAGACCTTGGGGAGAGTTATACGAAGCTTTCTTT. Encoded protein: CASRPWGELYEAFF.

CDR3 DNA sequence: TGTGCCAGCAGCTTAATAGCGGGGGGGCGAGAGACCCAGTACTTC. Protein product: CASSLIAGGRETQYF. The chain links TRBV7-6 to TRBJ2-5; the match to TRBD2 covers 11 bases. The ends lost 2 bases at V and 4 bases at J; junction bases unmatched: 3. Germline V CDR1 and CDR2: SGHVS, FNYEAQ. This CDR3 region has 15 residues.

V and J are TRBV4-1 and TRBJ2-3; TRBD2 matches 9 bases. The length of the CDR3 is 17 residues. Looked up from germline, CDR1 is MGHRA and CDR2 is YSYEKL. The V gene end was trimmed by 3 bases and the J gene end by 6 bases; junction bases not matched to a gene: 13. CDR3 DNA: TGCGCCAGCAGCCAGGGACTTTTAGCGGGGGTCCGGGATACGCAGTATTTT. Translation gives CASSQGLLAGVRDTQYF.

The gene calls are TRBV6-5 and TRBJ2-1, with D possibly TRBD1 on 6 matching bases. The CDR3 consists of 15 residues. V was trimmed by 8 bases and J by 2 bases, leaving 16 bases between them. Germline V lookup: CDR1 MNHEY, CDR2 SVGAGI. The CDR3 coding sequence is TGTGCCAGCCAGAGGCAGGGGTGGGCCTACAATGAGCAGTTCTTC. Amino acids: CASQRQGWAYNEQFF.

This chain joins TRBV5-1 and TRBJ1-3; unclear D gene. Between the trimmed V and J ends, which lost 0 bases and 0 bases, there was a span of 7 bases. The CDR3 has 15 amino acids. Germline loops: CDR1 SGHRS, CDR2 YFSETQ. CDR3 in amino acids: CASSLGAVSGNTIYF. The CDR3 nucleotides are TGCGCCAGCAGCTTGGGGGCAGTCTCTGGAAACACCATATATTTT.

CDR3 loop: CASSRAADTIYF. The CDR3 DNA reads as TGTGCCAGCTCAAGAGCGGCGGACACCATATATTTT. The chain recombines TRBV18 with TRBJ1-3; D not resolved. Germline CDR1 and CDR2: KGHSH and LQKENI. With 5 bases removed from V and 8 bases from J, the gap between germline ends came to 10 bases. The CDR3 consists of 12 residues.

The CDR3 nucleotides read TGTGCCATCAGTGAGGGTAAGGGAGCAGGAAACACCATATATTTT. Encoded protein: CAISEGKGAGNTIYF. The V call is TRBV10-3, the J call TRBJ1-3; D unresolved. There are 15 residues in the CDR3. Germline V gene lookup returns CDR1 ENHRY and CDR2 SYGVKD. The ends were cut back, 2 bases at V and 4 bases at J, with 12 bases in the middle.

The chain has TRBV2 and TRBJ2-1, with D unresolved. Between the trimmed V and J ends, which lost 1 base and 0 bases, there was a span of 4 bases. Germline CDR1 reads SNHLY; CDR2 reads FYNNEI. The CDR3 totals 14 residues. CDR3 nucleotide sequence: TGTGCCAGCAGTGAAGTAGTCTCCTACAATGAGCAGTTCTTC. Protein product: CASSEVVSYNEQFF.

Concerning this clone: The same CDR3 also results from other DNA sequences found in this sample. CDR3 bases: TGCGCCAGCAGCCAAGGACAGGGGATCTATGAGCAGTACTTC. Its protein product is CASSQGQGIYEQYF. The chain couples TRBV4-1 to TRBJ2-7, with TRBD1 matching 8 bases. Germline V gene data show CDR1 as MGHRA and CDR2 as YSYEKL. The CDR3 length is 14 residues. Losses at the gene ends were 1 base for V and 7 bases for J; bases not matched to a gene: 6.

This chain uses TRBV19 with TRBJ1-4; D perhaps matches TRBD1 (6 bases). The V gene's germline CDR1 is LNHDA and CDR2 SQIVND (reference sequence). Trimming removed 9 bases from V and 7 bases from J, with 12 bases in between. This CDR3 has 12 amino acids. CDR3 region: CASSGGIEKLFF. The CDR3 DNA sequence: TGTGCCAGCAGCGGGGGCATTGAAAAACTGTTTTTT.

The V gene is TRBV5-1, the J gene TRBJ2-2; D gene ambiguous. The germline CDR1 and CDR2 sequences are SGHRS and YFSETQ. The CDR3 runs 12 residues. V dropped 6 bases and J dropped 0 bases, with 3 bases sitting between them. CDR3 region: CASTTNTGELFF. As DNA, the CDR3 is TGCGCCAGCACAACGAACACCGGGGAGCTGTTTTTT.

The chain carries TRBV7-3 and TRBJ2-1; D possibly corresponds to TRBD1 (5 bases). Germline CDR1 and CDR2: SGHTA and FQGTGA. V lost 0 bases and J lost 7, with 13 bases in between. CDR3 size: 15 residues. CDR3 in DNA: TGTGCCAGCAGCTTAACGTCGGGCCAGGGTAATGAGCAGTTCTTC. This codes for CASSLTSGQGNEQFF.

The V call is TRBV2, the J call TRBJ2-7; TRBD1 matches at 8 bases. The trim removed 3 bases at V and 0 bases at J, leaving 7 bases unmatched. Germline V CDR1 and CDR2: SNHLY, FYNNEI. This CDR3 spans 16 amino acids. The CDR3 protein is CASSDLAGQVSYEQYF. In DNA, the CDR3 is TGTGCCAGCAGTGACCTTGCGGGACAGGTCTCCTACGAGCAGTACTTC.

The rearrangement joins TRBV7-3 to TRBJ2-7, with TRBD2 matching 7 bases. The CDR3 runs to 13 residues. After removal of 0 bases from V and 7 bases from J, the junction contained 3 bases not matched to a gene. Germline lookup yields CDR1 SGHTA and CDR2 FQGTGA. The CDR3, as DNA: TGTGCCAGCAGCTTAACGGGGAGGGCGGAGCAGTACTTC. It specifies CASSLTGRAEQYF.

V usage is TRBV3-1 (or the pseudogene TRBV3-2) and J usage is TRBJ1-2; tentative D call: TRBD1 (6 bases). V gave up 0 bases and J gave up 4 bases, with 18 bases separating them. The CDR3 spans 17 residues. Germline values: CDR1 LGHDT, CDR2 YNNKEL (reference sequence). The DNA for the CDR3 is TGTGCCAGCAGCCAAGATCGTCGGACAGCCCATTCCTATGGCTACACCTTC. It yields the protein CASSQDRRTAHSYGYTF.

A note on this clone: A junction boundary mismatches the germline segment, possibly from a read error. The chain uses TRBV15 and TRBJ2-7, with 12 bases that match TRBD2. This CDR3 has 16 amino acids. Germline assignment: CDR1 LNHNV and CDR2 YYDKDF (reference sequence). CDR3 in amino acids: CATSGDLAGGPYEQYF. The CDR3 nucleotides read TGTGCCACCAGCGGAGATCTAGCGGGAGGGCCCTACGAGCAGTACTTC.

The gene calls are TRBV5-1 and TRBJ1-2; D is ambiguous. V lost 5 bases and J 2 bases, leaving 10 bases between the germline ends. Germline values: CDR1 SGHRS, CDR2 YFSETQ. This CDR3 comprises 13 residues. The CDR3 loop reads CASSVEPNYGYTF. As DNA, the CDR3 is TGCGCCAGCAGTGTGGAGCCCAACTATGGCTACACCTTC.

V is TRBV7-9 and J is TRBJ2-5; 7 bases agree with TRBD1. Germline CDR1 and CDR2: SEHNR and FQNEAQ (reference sequence). This CDR3 is 14 amino acids long. Germline trimming cut 4 bases from V and 2 bases from J; bases unmatched to any gene: 4. In DNA form, the CDR3 reads TGTGCCAGCAGCTCCCGGACAGGACAAGAGACCCAGTACTTC. Protein product: CASSSRTGQETQYF.

The chain carries TRBV5-8 and TRBJ1-3, with D unclear. CDR3 length: 19 amino acids. The germline gives CDR1 SGHTS, CDR2 YDEGEE. Trimming cost V 3 bases and J 4 bases, with 26 bases left between them. The CDR3 region has the DNA TGTGCCAGCAGCTCCCCAAAAAGAGATACTCCGAAGCACGGAAACACCATATATTTT. Residues: CASSSPKRDTPKHGNTIYF.

The chain has TRBV19 and TRBJ2-2, with 8 bases identical to TRBD1. V was clipped by 3 bases and J by 7 bases; unmatched bases: 4. Germline V gives CDR1 LNHDA, CDR2 SQIVND (reference sequence). The CDR3 is made up of 14 amino acids. Written as DNA, the CDR3 is TGTGCCAGTAGTATTCAGGGGGCAATCGGGGAGCTGTTTTTT. This sequence encodes CASSIQGAIGELFF.

V usage is TRBV3-1 (or the pseudogene TRBV3-2) and J usage is TRBJ2-5; tentative D call: TRBD1 (5 bases). The CDR3 runs 17 residues. V dropped 1 base and J dropped 5 bases, with 20 bases sitting between them. Germline V gives CDR1 LGHDT, CDR2 YNNKEL (reference sequence). The CDR3 sequence: CASSQGVQGASGETQYF. The CDR3 region has the DNA TGTGCCAGCAGCCAAGGAGTCCAGGGCGCCTCGGGTGAGACCCAGTACTTC.

The genes are TRBV24-1 and TRBJ2-3, with 10 bases fitting TRBD2. V lost 7 bases to trimming and J lost 5 bases; unmatched junction nucleotides: 5. Germline V lookup: CDR1 KGHDR, CDR2 SFDVKD. This CDR3 contains 14 residues. The CDR3 nucleotides are TGTGCCACCAGCCCTAGCGGGAGTGTAGATACGCAGTATTTT. It encodes CATSPSGSVDTQYF.

The chain uses TRBV11-2 and TRBJ2-2; 7 bases map to TRBD1. Germline V lookup: CDR1 SGHAT, CDR2 FQNNGV. With 5 bases clipped from V and 2 bases from J, the junction kept 5 bases outside the gene matches. CDR3 size: 15 residues. The CDR3 DNA reads TGTGCCAGCAGCATGGGGACAGTAAACACCGGGGAGCTGTTTTTT. Its protein is CASSMGTVNTGELFF.

This sequence joins TRBV11-2 and TRBJ2-7, with a weak D call TRBD1 (6 bases). Per germline, CDR1 SGHAT and CDR2 FQNNGV. The CDR3 runs 16 residues. Trimming took off 5 bases at V and 0 bases at J, with 17 bases between the two ends. CDR3 DNA sequence: TGTGCCAGCAGCCGCATCTCAGGGGTAAACTCCTACGAGCAGTACTTC. Its translation: CASSRISGVNSYEQYF.

This clone was seen just once. This chain uses TRBV5-4 with TRBJ2-1; TRBD1 matches at 9 bases. Per the germline V gene, CDR1 is SGHNT and CDR2 is YYREEE (reference sequence). The CDR3 runs to 15 residues. J lost 3 bases, V lost 3 bases, and 4 bases had no gene match. The CDR3 reads CASSSPGQGYNEQFF. CDR3 DNA sequence: TGTGCCAGCAGCTCGCCGGGACAGGGCTACAATGAGCAGTTCTTC. The whole variable domain, remainder taken from reference TRBV5-4 and TRBJ2-1, is ETGVTQSPTHLIKTRGQQVTLRCSSQSGHNTVSWYQQALGQGPQFIFQYYREEENGRGNFPPRFSGLQFPNYSSELNVNALELDDSALYLCASSSPGQGYNEQFFGPGTRLTVL.

This clone was counted only a few times. V usage is TRBV11-2 and J usage is TRBJ2-7, with a weak D call TRBD1 (5 bases). This CDR3 spans 14 amino acids. Germline-derived CDR1 and CDR2 are SGHAT and FQNNGV. Trimming shortened V by 5 bases and J by 2 bases, and 13 bases separated the two germline ends. The CDR3 region has the DNA TGTGCCAGCAGCCCGATGAAGGGGCCCTACGAGCAGTACTTC. It is translated as CASSPMKGPYEQYF.

This clone was found once. The chain recombines TRBV7-3 with TRBJ2-2; 10 bases are shared with TRBD2. Germline V CDR1 and CDR2: SGHTA, FQGTGA. The CDR3 loop spans 16 amino acids. The V and J ends lost 5 bases and 8 bases, in that order; junction bases with no gene match: 11. The CDR3 coding sequence is TGTGCCAGCAGCACCCGGACTAGCGGCGCTGGTGGGGAGCTGTTTTTT. It encodes CASSTRTSGAGGELFF.